The source of this T cell receptor (beta chain) is a study of OX40 agonist ivuxolimab in advanced cancers. Study background: Ivuxolimab, an antibody acting as an agonist of OX40 (CD134), was used to treat patients.

The germline gives CDR1 LNHDA, CDR2 SQIVND (reference sequence). Trimming cost V 4 bases and J 9 bases; bases outside gene matches: 14. This CDR3 comprises 15 residues. Broader study findings: In general, CD8+ T cells held more expanded clones than CD4+ did, on average.

The count of this clone is one. What it binds is unknown. Libraries were prepared by immunoSEQ multiplex PCR; TCRdb keeps only in-frame clonotypes and omits some of them. The sample lists approximately 120,000 clones, less than 95% occurring once. This clonotype was sampled from an adult with an advanced solid tumor such as melanoma, head and neck, liver or kidney cancer. The chain joins TRBV19 to TRBJ1-1; 7 bases agree with TRBD1. The input for sequencing was CD4+ or CD8+ T cells sorted from blood, taken in a trial of the OX40 agonist ivuxolimab. This chain's CDR3 is CASSKDRLGGEKAFF. The CDR3 coding sequence is TGTGCCAGTAGTAAGGACAGGTTAGGGGGTGAAAAAGCTTTCTTT.